The 15 T cell receptor beta chains below were found in one sample sequenced in a study of regulatory T cells in long-lasting Graves disease. Regarding time point: newly diagnosed GD, antithyroid drugs for less than 3 months. The authors made the TCR library using RNA they extracted from PBMCs. Construction of the TCR beta libraries employed iRepertoire HTBI primers in conjunction with Arm-PCR of CDR3 regions. TCRdb reprocessed the multiplex PCR reads via MiXCR and lists one record per CDR3 protein. The data contain a few hundred thousand distinct CDR3 sequences, approximately 10% of them singletons. The same sample was also studied in work on T cells in Graves' hyperthyroidism and ophthalmopathy.

Source: peripheral blood mononuclear cells (PBMCs), taken at new diagnosis, from a patient treated with antithyroid drugs. The origin of the receptors is a woman between 18 and 29 years old with Graves disease.

This chain connects TRBV18 to TRBJ2-3; 10 nucleotides match TRBD2. CDR1 and CDR2 (germline): KGHSH, LQKENI. After removal of 5 bases from V and 6 bases from J, the junction contained 14 bases not matched to a gene. The CDR3 spans 17 residues. In DNA form, the CDR3 reads TGTGCCAGCTCATCGCTAGCGGGGGCCCCCCTTGATGATACGCAGTATTTT. Translating gives CASSSLAGAPLDDTQYF.

The table lists this clonotype with many counts. The CDR3 nucleotides are TGTGCCAGCAGCTTAGTCGTAGCGGGATCGTGGGAGACCCAGTACTTC. It is translated as CASSLVVAGSWETQYF. The chain links TRBV7-2 to TRBJ2-5; TRBD2 agrees at 8 bases. V lost 1 base to trimming and J lost 5 bases; unmatched junction nucleotides: 9. CDR1 is SGHTA and CDR2 is FQGNSA in the germline V gene. The CDR3 loop spans 16 amino acids.

This clonotype has ten or more counts. This sequence joins TRBV2 and TRBJ1-3; possibly TRBD1 for D (5 bases). V lost 6 bases and J 9 bases, leaving 18 bases between the germline ends. Germline lookup yields CDR1 SNHLY and CDR2 FYNNEI. This CDR3 comprises 14 residues. The CDR3 DNA is TGTGCCAGCAGCGCCGGGGCAGCCCGATCCACCATATATTTT. Translating it yields CASSAGAARSTIYF.

This clonotype was found many times. The chain carries TRBV2 and TRBJ1-5; D gene ambiguous. In germline, CDR1 is SNHLY, CDR2 FYNNEI. The V end lost 3 bases, the J end lost 9 bases, and 9 bases lay between the germline ends. CDR3 length equals 12 residues. The CDR3 nucleotides are TGTGCCAGCAGTGACGGGGTCGGGCCCCAGCATTTT. Translation gives CASSDGVGPQHF.

This clonotype was detected many times. The J gene is TRBJ1-5, the V gene TRBV7-2; D is undetermined. The V gene lost 1 base and the J gene lost 1 base, with 8 bases spanning the gap. The CDR3 consists of 15 residues. The germline V gene encodes CDR1 SGHTA and CDR2 FQGNSA. The CDR3 nucleotides are TGTGCCAGCAGCTTAGGCCCGTTCAGCAATCAGCCCCAGCATTTT. It yields the protein CASSLGPFSNQPQHF.

This clonotype was seen many times. This sequence joins TRBV7-9 and TRBJ2-5; 7 nucleotides match TRBD1. With 5 bases clipped from V and 0 bases from J, the junction kept 6 bases outside the gene matches. Per germline, CDR1 SEHNR and CDR2 FQNEAQ (reference sequence). The CDR3 consists of 15 residues. This chain's CDR3 is CASSLLGQNQETQYF. CDR3 nucleotides: TGTGCCAGCAGCCTACTGGGACAGAACCAAGAGACCCAGTACTTC. The full variable domain, in which reference TRBV7-9 and TRBJ2-5 provide the parts outside the CDR3, is DTGVSQNPRHKITKRGQNVTFRCDPISEHNRLYWYRQTLGQGPEFLTYFQNEAQLEKSRLLSDRFSAERPKGSFSTLEIQRTEQGDSAMYLCASSLLGQNQETQYFGPGTRLLVL.

This clonotype was seen only a few times. The chain has TRBV6-1 and TRBJ2-2; the D is unclear. Germline V gene data show CDR1 as MNHNS and CDR2 as SASEGT. V was trimmed by 8 bases and J by 1 base, leaving 5 bases between them. The CDR3 consists of 12 residues. CDR3 sequence: CASALNTGELFF. CDR3 nucleotides: TGTGCCAGCGCGCTGAACACCGGGGAGCTGTTTTTT.

Ten or more counts support this clonotype. The rearrangement joins TRBV10-3 to TRBJ1-2; D is unresolved. The length of the CDR3 is 14 residues. Germline CDR1 ENHRY, CDR2 SYGVKD. V dropped 3 bases and J dropped 3 bases, with 11 bases sitting between them. DNA of the CDR3: TGTGCCATCAGTGATCGGGGAACCTACTATGGCTACACCTTC. Its protein is CAISDRGTYYGYTF.

This clonotype was picked up many times. Written as DNA, the CDR3 is TGTGCCAGCAGCTCTATCAGATTAGGGACAATCGGGACTGAAGCTTTCTTT. As protein: CASSSIRLGTIGTEAFF. The genes are TRBV6-1 and TRBJ1-1; tentatively, D is TRBD1 (6 bases). Trimming removed 6 bases from V and 5 bases from J, with 25 bases in between. The germline gives CDR1 MNHNS, CDR2 SASEGT. This CDR3 has 17 residues.

This clonotype occurred many times. This chain joins TRBV7-6 and TRBJ1-6; D might be TRBD1 (5 bases). There are 15 residues in the CDR3. Germline assignment: CDR1 SGHVS and CDR2 FNYEAQ. Between the trimmed V and J ends, which lost 2 bases and 5 bases, there was a span of 10 bases. CDR3 region: CASSLMGPDNSPLHF. CDR3 in DNA: TGTGCCAGCAGCTTAATGGGACCGGATAATTCACCCCTCCACTTT.

The CDR3 sequence: CASKFAGDYNEQFF. The CDR3 bases are TGCGCCAGCAAATTTGCGGGAGACTACAATGAGCAGTTCTTC. The genes are TRBV10-2 and TRBJ2-1; 7 nucleotides match TRBD2. V lost 7 bases and J lost 3; bases outside the gene matches: 6. The germline CDR1 and CDR2 sequences are WSHSY and SAAADI. The CDR3 contains 14 residues.

This clonotype was counted ten times or more. The V and J genes are TRBV11-2 and TRBJ2-4; 16 bases are shared with TRBD2. The CDR3 runs to 18 residues. V dropped 4 bases and J dropped 1; count of bases not matched to a gene: 4. Germline V CDR1 and CDR2: SGHAT, FQNNGV. CDR3 bases: TGTGCCAGCAGCTGGGGACTAGCGGGAGGGCTGGCCAAAAACATTCAGTACTTC. Its translation: CASSWGLAGGLAKNIQYF.

The V gene is TRBV20-1, the J gene TRBJ1-2; TRBD1 matches 9 bases. V trimming: 6 bases; J trimming: 3 bases; junction bases outside the gene matches: 8. The CDR3 totals 14 residues. The germline CDR1 and CDR2 sequences are DFQATT and SNEGSKA (reference sequence). The CDR3 protein is CSAEDRGKDYGYTF. The CDR3 region has the DNA TGCAGTGCGGAAGACAGGGGGAAGGACTATGGCTACACCTTC.

The count of this clonotype is one. This may come from a read error, since a much larger clone is one base off. The gene calls are TRBV20-1 and TRBJ2-7; D is ambiguous. The CDR3 is 13 amino acids. V lost 4 bases and J 4 bases, leaving 14 bases between the germline ends. CDR1 and CDR2 from the germline V gene are DFQATT and SNEGSKA (reference sequence). The CDR3 spells CSANHPDGYEQYF. The CDR3 DNA follows: TGCAGTGCTAATCACCCCGACGGGTACGAGCAGTACTTC.

This clonotype has more than one count but fewer than ten. The chain recombines TRBV5-6 with TRBJ2-7; a weak D match, TRBD1 (5 bases). V dropped 5 bases and J dropped 2 bases, with 14 bases sitting between them. This CDR3 has 14 residues. The germline V gene encodes CDR1 SGHDT and CDR2 YYEEEE. The CDR3 DNA sequence: TGTGCCAGCAGGTCTACAGGAAACACCTACGAGCAGTACGTC. As protein: CASRSTGNTYEQYV.